Listed below are T cell receptor beta chains from one sample, sequenced in a study of T cell responses to AZD1222 COVID-19 vaccine. Profiling relied on immunoSEQ multiplex PCR, and the TCRdb table lists in-frame clones only, not all of them. The sample shows 95,000 to 110,000 clones, roughly 90% of them seen only once. This specimen was peripheral blood, taken on day 0 of AZD1222 vaccination. The receptor source for this set is an adult in good health. Each CDR3 is given with its conserved first and last residue. A D gene is named only where the DNA matches it firmly. Where a row states a size, it is once, few, many or the class of an expanded clone; other rows omit it.

TRBV4-1	-	TRBD1	18	TRBJ1-4	CASSQDRPRGLANEKLFF	TGCGCCAGCAGCCAAGATCGCCCCAGGGGGCTAGCTAATGAAAAACTGTTTTTT
TRBV20-1	-	-	14	TRBJ1-6	CSASSRVYNSPLHF	TGCAGTGCTAGTTCCAGGGTTTACAATTCACCCCTCCACTTT
TRBV7-9	-	-	13	TRBJ1-1	CASSLDALRGAFF	TGTGCCAGCAGCTTAGACGCTCTTCGGGGAGCTTTCTTT
TRBV4-1	-	-	13	TRBJ1-5	CASSQSSNQPQHF	TGCGCCAGCAGCCAGAGTAGCAATCAGCCCCAGCATTTT
TRBV2	-	-	18	TRBJ1-3	CASSEGPSQRYSGNTIYF	TGTGCCAGCAGTGAGGGGCCGTCCCAGCGGTACTCTGGAAACACCATATATTTT
TRBV12-3/TRBV12-4	-	-	13	TRBJ1-5	CASRGHSNQPQHF	TGTGCCAGCAGGGGACATAGCAATCAGCCCCAGCATTTT
TRBV10-1	-	-	14	TRBJ2-3	CASSEYRVTDTQYF	TGCGCCAGCAGTGAGTACAGGGTCACAGATACGCAGTATTTT
TRBV6-5	few	TRBD1	14	TRBJ1-4	CASRDRGTNEKLFF	TGTGCCAGCCGAGACAGGGGTACTAATGAAAAACTGTTTTTT
TRBV19	-	-	17	TRBJ2-3	CASTDPGSPTHTDTQYF	TGTGCCAGTACCGACCCGGGCAGCCCTACCCACACAGATACGCAGTATTTT
TRBV12-3/TRBV12-4	-	-	13	TRBJ1-1	CASSQQQGPEAFF	TGTGCCAGCAGCCAACAGCAGGGACCGGAAGCTTTCTTT
TRBV3-1/TRBV3-2	-	-	15	TRBJ1-4	CASSPSGTLNEKLFF	TGTGCCAGCAGCCCGTCGGGGACTTTGAATGAAAAACTGTTTTTT
TRBV11-3	-	TRBD2	15	TRBJ2-1	CASSPTAGVIDEQFF	TGTGCCAGCAGCCCTACTGCGGGGGTCATCGATGAGCAGTTCTTC
TRBV7-8	-	TRBD1	16	TRBJ1-2	CASLPGTGTHNYGYTF	TGTGCCAGCCTGCCTGGGACAGGGACCCATAACTATGGCTACACCTTC
TRBV2	once	-	13	TRBJ1-5	CASRAFSNQPQHF	TGTGCCAGCAGGGCCTTCAGCAATCAGCCCCAGCATTTT
TRBV7-3	-	-	20	TRBJ2-3	CASSFRAGDQLGRSTDTQYF	TGTGCCAGCAGCTTTCGGGCAGGGGATCAGTTGGGACGGAGCACAGATACGCAGTATTTT
TRBV3-1/TRBV3-2	-	-	14	TRBJ1-2	CASSQDGVGYGYTF	TGTGCCAGCAGCCAAGATGGGGTGGGCTATGGCTACACCTTC
TRBV4-1	-	-	13	TRBJ2-3	CASSQPDGITQYF	TGCGCCAGCAGCCAGCCGGACGGCATTACGCAGTATTTT
TRBV7-9	-	TRBD1	15	TRBJ2-1	CASSPGQASYNEQFF	TGTGCCAGCAGCCCGGGACAGGCTTCCTACAATGAGCAGTTCTTC
TRBV6-5	-	-	16	TRBJ2-1	CASSYGAFGSYNEQFF	TGTGCCAGCAGTTACGGGGCTTTCGGCTCCTACAATGAGCAGTTCTTC
TRBV9	-	-	16	TRBJ2-1	CASSVVADSGYNEQFF	TGTGCCAGCAGCGTAGTGGCGGACAGCGGATACAATGAGCAGTTCTTC
TRBV10-1	-	TRBD1	14	TRBJ1-1	CASRSGQGDTEAFF	TGCGCCAGCAGGTCGGGACAGGGTGACACTGAAGCTTTCTTT
TRBV30	-	-	10	TRBJ2-1	CAWARDEQFF	TGTGCCTGGGCTAGGGACGAGCAGTTCTTC
TRBV6-1	once	TRBD1	15	TRBJ1-2	CASSEGQTANYGYTF	TGTGCCAGCAGTGAGGGACAGACAGCTAACTATGGCTACACCTTC
TRBV29-1	-	-	13	TRBJ1-1	CSAGGLWNTEAFF	TGCAGCGCTGGGGGACTTTGGAACACTGAAGCTTTCTTT
TRBV5-6	-	-	14	TRBJ1-2	CASSLLGSNYGYTF	TGTGCCAGCAGCTTGTTAGGGTCAAACTATGGCTACACCTTC
TRBV9	-	-	14	TRBJ2-3	CASSVGWPAYTQYF	TGTGCCAGCAGCGTAGGGTGGCCGGCCTATACGCAGTATTTT
TRBV29-1	-	-	13	TRBJ1-1	CSVQQGGNTEAFF	TGCAGCGTACAACAGGGCGGGAACACTGAAGCTTTCTTT
TRBV5-1	-	TRBD2	15	TRBJ2-3	CASSRPGGAEDTQYF	TGCGCCAGCAGCAGACCCGGGGGGGCCGAAGATACGCAGTATTTT
TRBV5-1	-	-	16	TRBJ1-3	CASSSGTSVSGNTIYF	TGCGCCAGCAGCTCCGGGACATCAGTCTCTGGAAACACCATATATTTT
TRBV19	-	-	15	TRBJ2-6	CASRPQHSGANVLTF	TGTGCCAGTAGGCCGCAGCACTCTGGGGCCAACGTCCTGACTTTC
TRBV5-1	-	TRBD1	15	TRBJ1-2	CASSTGTVSNYGYTF	TGCGCCAGCAGCACCGGGACAGTGAGTAACTATGGCTACACCTTC
TRBV6-1	-	-	17	TRBJ2-3	CASSEFPGGGGPDTQYF	TGTGCCAGCAGTGAATTTCCCGGAGGAGGGGGGCCAGATACGCAGTATTTT
TRBV5-6	-	-	12	TRBJ1-5	CASSLVGQPQHF	TGTGCCAGCAGCTTGGTGGGTCAGCCCCAGCATTTT
TRBV6-5	once	TRBD1	14	TRBJ1-4	CASGQDRGREKLFF	TGTGCCAGCGGCCAGGACAGGGGGCGAGAAAAACTGTTTTTT
TRBV24-1	-	-	13	TRBJ2-1	CATMICSYNEQFF	TGTGCCACCATGATTTGCTCCTACAATGAGCAGTTCTTC
TRBV5-1	-	TRBD1	15	TRBJ1-1	CASSLDDRVSTEAFF	TGCGCCAGCAGCTTGGATGACAGGGTCAGCACTGAAGCTTTCTTT
TRBV5-1	-	-	15	TRBJ1-5	CASSLVGGDGQPQHF	TGCGCCAGCAGCTTGGTGGGGGGCGACGGTCAGCCCCAGCATTTT
TRBV6-2/TRBV6-3	-	-	13	TRBJ1-2	CASSYNRDYGYTF	TGTGCCAGCAGTTACAACCGGGACTATGGCTACACCTTC
TRBV6-5	-	-	14	TRBJ1-2	CASSLDSGFYGYTF	TGTGCCAGCAGCCTGGACAGTGGCTTCTATGGCTACACCTTC
TRBV2	-	-	15	TRBJ1-5	CASSELTAVFEPQHF	TGTGCCAGCAGTGAGTTGACCGCCGTGTTTGAGCCCCAGCATTTT
TRBV5-1	few	TRBD1	15	TRBJ1-2	CASSLSGQDNYGYTF	TGCGCCAGCAGCTTGTCTGGACAGGATAACTATGGCTACACCTTC
TRBV10-2	-	-	13	TRBJ1-5	CASSPLGGQPQHF	TGCGCCAGCAGTCCCCTTGGAGGTCAGCCCCAGCATTTT
TRBV7-8	-	-	16	TRBJ2-2	CASSQYFGKNTGELFF	TGTGCCAGCAGCCAATACTTTGGAAAGAACACCGGGGAGCTGTTTTTT
TRBV24-1	-	-	14	TRBJ2-7	CATSDGRQAYEQYF	TGTGCCACCAGTGATGGAAGACAAGCCTACGAGCAGTACTTC
TRBV7-2	-	TRBD2	15	TRBJ2-3	CASSLSRGGQDTQYF	TGTGCCAGCAGCTTGAGTCGGGGGGGCCAAGATACGCAGTATTTT
TRBV7-2	few	-	14	TRBJ2-5	CASSLERGRETQYF	TGTGCCAGCAGCTTAGAGAGGGGCCGAGAGACCCAGTACTTC
TRBV30	once	TRBD1	17	TRBJ2-2	CAWSALDRGSNTGELFF	TGTGCCTGGAGTGCACTTGACAGGGGGTCGAACACCGGGGAGCTGTTTTTT
TRBV19	-	TRBD1	15	TRBJ1-3	CASTRDRGNGNTIYF	TGTGCCAGTACCCGGGACAGGGGTAACGGAAACACCATATATTTT
TRBV2	medium-sized	TRBD1	13	TRBJ1-2	CASWLTGAYGYTF	TGTGCCAGCTGGTTGACAGGGGCCTATGGCTACACCTTC
TRBV30	few	-	14	TRBJ1-6	CAWSSYSKASPLHF	TGTGCCTGGTCATCTTACAGCAAGGCCTCACCCCTCCACTTT
TRBV9	-	-	15	TRBJ1-1	CASSYSGESNTEAFF	TGTGCCAGCAGCTATTCAGGAGAATCTAACACTGAAGCTTTCTTT
TRBV4-2	-	TRBD1	16	TRBJ2-3	CASSQGRQGRADTQYF	TGTGCCAGCAGCCAGGGAAGACAGGGTCGGGCAGATACGCAGTATTTT
TRBV27	-	-	15	TRBJ1-5	CASSLSRVLNQPQHF	TGTGCCAGCAGTTTATCCAGGGTCCTCAATCAGCCCCAGCATTTT
TRBV30	-	-	16	TRBJ1-2	CAWSEFGRYANYGYTF	TGTGCCTGGAGTGAATTTGGACGCTACGCTAACTATGGCTACACCTTC
TRBV6-5	-	-	15	TRBJ1-2	CASSYSRGDSLGYTF	TGTGCCAGCAGTTACTCGAGGGGAGATTCGCTTGGCTACACCTTC
TRBV27	-	-	13	TRBJ1-1	CASSYLGGTEAFF	TGTGCCAGCAGTTACCTCGGGGGGACTGAAGCTTTCTTT
TRBV6-5	-	-	13	TRBJ2-5	CASSYEGTQTQYF	TGTGCCAGCAGTTACGAAGGGACCCAGACCCAGTACTTC
TRBV6-5	-	-	13	TRBJ2-7	CASSYSKSYEQYF	TGTGCCAGCAGTTACTCGAAAAGCTACGAGCAGTACTTC
TRBV12-3/TRBV12-4	-	-	13	TRBJ1-4	CASTGQGLEKLFF	TGTGCCAGCACGGGGCAGGGCTTAGAAAAACTGTTTTTT